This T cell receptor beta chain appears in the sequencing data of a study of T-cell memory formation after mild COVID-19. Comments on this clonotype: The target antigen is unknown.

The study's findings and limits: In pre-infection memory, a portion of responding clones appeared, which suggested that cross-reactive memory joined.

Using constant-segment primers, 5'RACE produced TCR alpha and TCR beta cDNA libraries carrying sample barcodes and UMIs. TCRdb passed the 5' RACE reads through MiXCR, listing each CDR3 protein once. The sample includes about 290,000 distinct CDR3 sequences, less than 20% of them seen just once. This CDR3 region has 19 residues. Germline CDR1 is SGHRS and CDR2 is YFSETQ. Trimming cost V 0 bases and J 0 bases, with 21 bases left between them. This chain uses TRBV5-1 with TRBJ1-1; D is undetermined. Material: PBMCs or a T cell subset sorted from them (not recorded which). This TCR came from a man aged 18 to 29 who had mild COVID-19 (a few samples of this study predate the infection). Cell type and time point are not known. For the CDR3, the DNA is TGCGCCAGCAGCTTGGAAGCGGCGCGATACGTATCAATGAACACTGAAGCTTTCTTT. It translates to CASSLEAARYVSMNTEAFF.